This entry lists 14 T cell receptor beta chains sequenced from one sample in a study of identical twins. TCRdb reprocessed the 5' RACE reads via MiXCR and lists one record per CDR3 protein. The sample includes around 480,000 distinct CDR3 sequences, more than 13% of them seen just once. These data were also reused for a study on yellow fever vaccine responses in identical twins.

Sequenced input: CD4+ T cells sorted from blood. Receptors were obtained from a woman aged 18-29 years in good health.

This clonotype was counted at least ten times. The chain employs TRBV12-3 or TRBV12-4 and TRBJ2-1; no clear D. This CDR3 has 15 residues. V lost 3 bases to trimming and J lost 5 bases, with 14 bases between them. For the CDR3, the DNA is TGTGCCAGCAGTTTCTCTACCTTGATCAACAATGAGCAGTTCTTC. Protein sequence: CASSFSTLINNEQFF.

This clonotype was picked up many times. At one end the junction does not follow the germline gene, possibly because of a read error. The chain recombines TRBV5-1 with TRBJ1-5; D is perhaps TRBD1 (5 bases). Germline CDR1 SGHRS, CDR2 YFSETQ. The CDR3 length is 13 residues. This chain's CDR3 is CASSLQGGQPQHF. The CDR3 bases are TGTGCCAGCAGTCTCCAGGGCGGCCAGCCCCAGCATTTT.

This clonotype was detected only a few times. The chain has TRBV12-3 or TRBV12-4 and TRBJ2-7; 15 nucleotides agree with TRBD2. The ends lost 6 bases at V and 2 bases at J; junction bases unmatched: 5. The length of the CDR3 is 16 residues. CDR3 in amino acids: CASSGLAGGTTYEQYF. The CDR3 DNA reads TGTGCCAGCAGCGGACTAGCGGGAGGGACTACCTACGAGCAGTACTTC.

The chain links TRBV29-1 to TRBJ1-2; D not certain. V was cut by 2 bases and J by 7 bases, with 14 bases left in between. The germline gives CDR1 SQVTM, CDR2 ANQGSEA. The CDR3 length is 13 residues. The CDR3 here is CSVEHAAQAGYTF. CDR3 sequence (DNA): TGCAGCGTTGAACATGCCGCGCAGGCTGGCTACACCTTC.

This clonotype occurred a few times. The J gene is TRBJ2-3, the V gene TRBV6-5, with 8 positions matching TRBD1. V lost 0 bases and J lost 7; bases outside the gene matches: 18. The CDR3 has 19 residues. Germline CDR1 and CDR2: MNHEY and SVGAGI. The CDR3, as DNA: TGTGCCAGCAGTTACTCGATCCCCCGAGGCCAGGGGGCGCGGTATACGCAGTATTTT. This codes for CASSYSIPRGQGARYTQYF.

Note on this clonotype: This may stem from a read error, because a much larger clone lies one nucleotide away. The rearrangement links TRBV29-1 to TRBJ2-5; a weak D match, TRBD1 (5 bases). V was pared by 7 bases and J by 5 bases, with 11 bases between. The CDR3 runs 11 residues. Germline values: CDR1 SQVTM, CDR2 ANQGSEA. CDR3 sequence reads: CSAEPGETQYF. The CDR3, as DNA: TGCAGCGCAGAACCAGGGGAGACCCAGTACTTC.

This clonotype came up many times. The V call is TRBV4-3, the J call TRBJ2-3; D possibly corresponds to TRBD1 (6 bases). Per the germline V gene, CDR1 is LGHNA and CDR2 is YSLEER. Trimming stripped 4 bases from V and 8 bases from J, with 22 bases between. This CDR3 has 16 residues. The CDR3 sequence is CASSLSRGQLLGTQYF. The CDR3 nucleotides are TGCGCCAGCAGCCTCTCCCGAGGACAGCTACTAGGTACGCAGTATTTT.

This clonotype has only a few counts. The V gene is TRBV5-1, the J gene TRBJ2-2, with D unresolved. The CDR3 runs 15 residues. Germline-derived CDR1 and CDR2 are SGHRS and YFSETQ. Deletions cut 2 bases from V and 2 bases from J, with 10 bases between. The CDR3 loop is CASSLRSVNTGELFF. The CDR3 DNA is TGCGCCAGCAGCTTACGAAGCGTAAACACCGGGGAGCTGTTTTTT. The whole variable domain, remainder taken from reference TRBV5-1 and TRBJ2-2, is KAGVTQTPRYLIKTRGQQVTLSCSPISGHRSVSWYQQTPGQGLQFLFEYFSETQRNKGNFPGRFSGRQFSNSRSEMNVSTLELGDSALYLCASSLRSVNTGELFFGEGSRLTVL.

This chain connects TRBV3-1 to TRBJ2-1; no clear D gene. V was shortened by 0 bases and J by 7 bases, with 7 bases between the two germline ends. The CDR3 totals 13 residues. Germline assignment: CDR1 LGHDT and CDR2 YNNKEL (reference sequence). As DNA, the CDR3 is TGTGCCAGCAGCCAAGATTCCGTGAATGAGCAGTTCTTC. Its protein product is CASSQDSVNEQFF.

This clonotype has more than one count but fewer than ten. The genes are TRBV9 and TRBJ1-4; D unresolved. Deletions cut 0 bases from V and 8 bases from J, with 11 bases between. There are 14 residues in the CDR3. The germline CDR1 and CDR2 sequences are SGDLS and YYNGEE. For the CDR3, the DNA is TGTGCCAGCAGCGTAGGATCCATCAACGAAAAACTGTTTTTT. This codes for CASSVGSINEKLFF.

This clonotype was seen a handful of times. Written as DNA, the CDR3 is TGTGCCAGCAGGGGGTTTAGCGGTTCCTACGAGCAGTACTTC. This gives the protein CASRGFSGSYEQYF. The J gene is TRBJ2-7, the V gene TRBV28; a possible D gene is TRBD2 (6 bases). This CDR3 contains 14 residues. Looked up from germline, CDR1 is MDHEN and CDR2 is SYDVKM. Trimming cost V 6 bases and J 1 base, with 13 bases left between them.

This clonotype was counted between two and nine times. The chain links TRBV29-1 to TRBJ2-1; 9 bases map to TRBD2. The CDR3 is 13 residues long. Germline assignment: CDR1 SQVTM and CDR2 ANQGSEA. The V and J ends lost 7 bases and 8 bases, in that order; junction bases with no gene match: 9. The chain's CDR3 is CSGVAGALYEQFF. The CDR3 bases are TGCAGCGGGGTAGCGGGAGCTCTCTATGAGCAGTTCTTC.

This chain connects TRBV11-2 to TRBJ2-3, with TRBD1 matching over 10 bases. V dropped 5 bases and J dropped 4; count of bases not matched to a gene: 6. Germline CDR1 and CDR2: SGHAT and FQNNGV. The CDR3 is 15 amino acids. CDR3: CASSPDRGQADTQYF. The CDR3 nucleotides read TGTGCCAGCAGCCCTGACAGGGGGCAGGCAGATACGCAGTATTTT.

This clonotype was recorded many times. J is TRBJ1-1 and V is TRBV6-1, with D unclear. Germline lookup yields CDR1 MNHNS and CDR2 SASEGT. V lost 6 bases and J lost 4, with 12 bases in between. The CDR3 contains 13 residues. The CDR3: CASSSKLGTEAFF. CDR3 DNA sequence: TGTGCCAGCAGCAGTAAGTTGGGCACTGAAGCTTTCTTT.